Here is one T cell receptor beta chain with its context. Its antigen is not known. The data were taken from a study of T cell responses to AZD1222 COVID-19 vaccine. Study results and limitations: Regions 160-218 and 743-854 held dominance among vaccine-associated CD4 TCRs, which spanned spike. As reported, nearly half of all spike-specific TCRs target variant regions that are unmutated. Sampled repertoires all dated from after the peak T cell response. After two AZD1222 doses, spike-specific TCR breadth and depth rose versus day 0.

The method was immunoSEQ multiplex PCR; TCRdb's version includes in-frame clones alone and lacks a portion of them. The profile shows 140,000 or so clones, roughly 92% of them singletons. The CDR3 runs to 12 residues. Germline loops: CDR1 SGHTA, CDR2 FQGNSA. Trimming cost V 1 base and J 6 bases, with 6 bases left between them. Sequencing used peripheral blood, obtained on day 0 of AZD1222 vaccination. The chain combines TRBV7-2 with TRBJ1-1; D uncertain. The TCR sequence derives from an adult in good health. In nucleotides, the CDR3 is TGTGCCAGCAGCTTAGATTGGGCTGAAGCTTTCTTT. It yields the protein CASSLDWAEAFF.